These 21 T cell receptor beta chains were sequenced from one sample in a study of tissue T cells after allogeneic stem cell transplantation. The time point denotes: mouse harvest day 14 after allogeneic transplant. The graft held 10^6 splenic CD5+ T cells and 10^7 T-cell-depleted bone marrow cells. Profiled with immunoSEQ multiplex PCR; TCRdb holds only in-frame clones, not every one. This table has 1,700 or so clones, 40% to 55% appearing once. Specimen: gut tissue. The receptors shown here come from a female BALB/c mouse given C57BL/6 T cells with graft-versus-host disease after an allogeneic hematopoietic cell transplant.

This clone came up a few times. The gene names given are mouse names. The read ends 1 residue early relative to the CDR3; the germline J gene fills the gap. This chain uses TRBV13-2 with TRBJ2-7, with no clear D. From germline, CDR1 is NNHNN and CDR2 SYGAGS (reference sequence). The length of the CDR3 is 11 residues. V lost 2 bases, J lost 0 bases, and 0 bases lay in between. The CDR3 loop reads CASGDSYEQYF. The CDR3 DNA, read in part, is TGTGCCAGCGGTGACTCCTATGAACAGTAC.

Note on this clone: Here the gene names and germline are mouse. The part of the CDR3 DNA that was read is TGTGCCAGCAGCCAAGGAAGGGCCGAAAGATTATTT. It codes for CASSQGRAERLF. The full-length CDR3 reads as CASSQGRAERLFF. The chain is built from TRBV5 and TRBJ1-4; D unclear. The read finishes 1 residue shy of the CDR3 end, and the germline J gene is used to complete it. Trimming took 1 base from V and 7 from J, leaving 7 bases between them. The CDR3 covers 13 residues. The germline V gene has CDR1 LGHNA and CDR2 YNLKQL (reference sequence).

As regards this clone: Gene names follow the mouse nomenclature. The DNA ends 1 residue before the CDR3 does, and the rest of the CDR3 is filled in from the germline J gene. This chain links TRBV3 with TRBJ2-4; D is possibly TRBD2 (5 bases). Trimming removed 5 bases at V and 2 bases at J, with 8 bases between. The CDR3 sequence is 13 residues long. Germline CDR1 and CDR2: SNHLY and FYNGKV (reference sequence). The DNA read from the CDR3 is TGTGCCAGCAGCAGTGGGGTTCAAAACACCTTGTAC. It encodes CASSSGVQNTLY. The CDR3, in full, reads CASSSGVQNTLYF.

In regard to this clone: The genes are named according to mouse. The read ends 1 residue early relative to the CDR3; the germline J gene fills the gap. J is TRBJ2-1 and V is TRBV12-1; weak D call: TRBD2 (6 bases). This CDR3 contains 13 residues. Germline V CDR1 and CDR2: SGHSN, HYEKVE. Trimming pared 4 bases from V and 7 bases from J, leaving 13 bases between. The CDR3: CASSHWVWAEQFF. CDR3 DNA (partial): TGTGCCAGCTCCCACTGGGTCTGGGCTGAGCAGTTC. The entire variable domain, with the rest obtained from reference TRBV12-1 and TRBJ2-1, is as follows: DSGVVQSPRHIIKEKGGRSVLTCIPISGHSNVVWYQQTLGKELKFLIQHYEKVERDKGFLPSRFSVQQFDDYHSEMNMSALELEDSAMYFCASSHWVWAEQFFGPGTRLTVL.

In the case of this clone: The genes are named according to mouse. Read data end 1 residue before the CDR3 end; the end is taken from the germline J gene. The chain joins TRBV31 to TRBJ1-5; no clear D. CDR3 length: 12 amino acids. CDR1 and CDR2 (germline): GKSSPN, SITVG. Trimming removed 0 bases at V and 8 bases at J, with 8 bases between. The sequenced part of the CDR3 DNA is TGTGCCTGGAGTCTAGGCGGAGAGGCTCCGCTT. Translating it yields CAWSLGGEAPL. The whole CDR3 is CAWSLGGEAPLF.

As to this clone: Gene names are mouse gene names. Read data end 1 residue before the CDR3 end; the end is taken from the germline J gene. The V call is TRBV15, the J call TRBJ1-1, with D possibly being TRBD1 (6 bases). Germline CDR1 is SGHND and CDR2 is FRSKSL. The CDR3 contains 13 residues. V lost 1 base, J lost 4 bases, and 7 bases lay in between. This chain's CDR3 is CASSLGTATEVFF. The sequenced part of the CDR3 DNA is TGTGCCAGCAGTTTAGGGACAGCCACAGAAGTCTTC.

A remark on this clone: The genes and germline here are from mouse. The CDR3 is CASSGQGNTEVFF. CDR3 DNA (partial): TGTGCCAGCAGTGGACAGGGAAACACAGAAGTCTTC. The V gene is TRBV15, the J gene TRBJ1-1, with 8 nucleotides matching TRBD1. The read terminates 1 residue before the CDR3 end, so the remaining end is supplied by the germline J gene. The V segment lost 5 bases and the J segment 1 base; nucleotides outside the gene matches: 0. Germline loops: CDR1 SGHND, CDR2 FRSKSL. There are 13 residues in the CDR3. The variable domain in full, completed from reference TRBV15 and TRBJ1-1, reads DAGVTQTPRHEVAEKGQTIILKCEPVSGHNDLFWYRQTKIQGLELLSYFRSKSLMEDGGAFKDRFKAEMLNSSFSTLKIQPTEPKDSAVYLCASSGQGNTEVFFGKGTRLTVV.

This clone was seen a handful of times. Gene names are the mouse ones. The read terminates 1 residue before the CDR3 end, so the remaining end is supplied by the germline J gene. This chain uses TRBV3 with TRBJ2-7; TRBD2 matches 7 bases. Germline V CDR1 and CDR2: SNHLY, FYNGKV (reference sequence). This CDR3 comprises 14 residues. The trim removed 4 bases at V and 2 bases at J, leaving 5 bases unmatched. The CDR3 region is CASSWSGGTYEQYF. CDR3 bases read: TGTGCCAGCAGCTGGTCTGGGGGAACCTATGAACAGTAC.

Judged by abundance, this clone is large (0.1 to 1%). Each gene name is a mouse one. The read ends 1 residue early relative to the CDR3; the germline J gene fills the gap. This sequence joins TRBV29 and TRBJ1-1, with D maybe TRBD1 (6 bases). Between the trimmed V and J ends, which lost 5 bases and 4 bases, there was a span of 8 bases. Germline lookup yields CDR1 MSHET and CDR2 SYDVDS. The CDR3 runs 12 residues. The CDR3 bases that were read are TGTGCTAGCAGTACAGGGATCACAGAAGTCTTC. Translating it yields CASSTGITEVF. The entire CDR3 protein is CASSTGITEVFF.

With regard to this clone: Gene names follow the mouse nomenclature. Coverage ceases 1 residue before the CDR3 finishes, and the germline J gene fills in the end. The V gene is TRBV12-2, the J gene TRBJ2-7; 8 bases align to TRBD2. V dropped 3 bases and J dropped 7; count of bases not matched to a gene: 7. The CDR3 has 13 residues. Germline-derived CDR1 and CDR2 are SGHLS and HYDKME. The sequenced part of the CDR3 DNA is TGTGCCAGCTCTATCGACTGGGGAGACGAACAGTAC. Translation gives CASSIDWGDEQY. The full CDR3 is CASSIDWGDEQYF.

This clone was observed a handful of times. Gene names and germline match the mouse. The observed sequence ends 1 residue before the CDR3 terminus, with the missing tail filled in from the germline J gene. The genes are TRBV26 and TRBJ1-3; no definite D call. Trimming pared 4 bases from V and 0 bases from J, leaving 4 bases between. Looked up from germline, CDR1 is KGHPV and CDR2 is FQNQEV (reference sequence). The CDR3 consists of 13 residues. The part of the CDR3 DNA that was read is TGTGCCAGCAGTCACCGTTCTGGAAATACGCTCTAT. The encoded protein is CASSHRSGNTLY. The CDR3 reads in full as CASSHRSGNTLYF.

Comments on this clone: Each gene name is a mouse one. The read comes to an end 1 residue before the CDR3 does, leaving the germline J gene to fill in the end. The genes are TRBV26 and TRBJ1-3; D remains unclear. V lost 2 bases and J lost 0, with 2 bases in between. Looked up from germline, CDR1 is KGHPV and CDR2 is FQNQEV (reference sequence). This CDR3 has 13 amino acids. The CDR3 spells CASSLDSGNTLYF. The covered CDR3 bases are TGTGCCAGCAGTCTGGATTCTGGAAATACGCTCTAT.

By its share, this clone is large. These gene names are mouse names. The part of the CDR3 DNA that was read is TGTGCTAGCAGTAGAGATCTACAGGCAGAAACGCTGTAT. Protein sequence: CASSRDLQAETLY. In full, the CDR3 is CASSRDLQAETLYF. The V and J genes are TRBV17 and TRBJ2-3, with D unresolved. The observed sequence ends 1 residue before the CDR3 terminus, with the missing tail filled in from the germline J gene. V was shortened by 0 bases and J by 3 bases, with 7 bases between the two germline ends. The CDR3 sequence is 14 residues long. Germline V gene data show CDR1 as MNHDT and CDR2 as YYDKIL.

Comments on this clone: Genes here carry mouse names. The DNA ends 1 residue before the CDR3 does, and the rest of the CDR3 is filled in from the germline J gene. The rearrangement links TRBV3 to TRBJ1-4; tentative D call: TRBD1 (6 bases). Trimming pared 2 bases from V and 3 bases from J, leaving 10 bases between. The CDR3 has 15 amino acids. CDR1 is SNHLY and CDR2 is FYNGKV in the germline V gene (reference sequence). The CDR3 loop reads CASSLLGGTNERLFF. Partial CDR3 DNA: TGTGCCAGCAGCTTATTAGGGGGGACCAACGAAAGATTATTT. The whole variable domain, filled in from reference TRBV3 and TRBJ1-4, reads GPKVLQIPSHQIIDMGQMVTLNCDPVSNHLYFYWYKQILGQQMEFLVNFYNGKVMEKSKLFKDQFSVERPDGSYFTLKIQPTALEDSAVYFCASSLLGGTNERLFFGHGTKLSVL.

To note about this clone: The gene names given are mouse names. The CDR3 here is CASSLLGNTEVFF. The CDR3 bases that were read are TGTGCCAGCAGTCTGCTGGGAAACACAGAAGTCTTC. The chain carries TRBV26 and TRBJ1-1; no definite D call. The read falls 1 residue short of the CDR3 end, and the missing part is taken from the germline J gene. The CDR3 sequence is 13 residues long. The germline V gene encodes CDR1 KGHPV and CDR2 FQNQEV (reference sequence). V was pared by 2 bases and J by 1 base, with 5 bases between.

Concerning this clone itself: Genes and germline come from the mouse. The read falls 1 residue short of the CDR3 end, and the missing part is taken from the germline J gene. The chain carries TRBV2 and TRBJ2-4; 9 bases match TRBD2. V shed 4 bases, J shed 2 bases, and the junction held 4 bases outside the gene matches. Germline-derived CDR1 and CDR2 are LGHNA and YSYQKL. The CDR3 runs to 15 residues. CDR3 protein: CASSRDWGNQNTLYF. CDR3 bases read: TGTGCCAGCAGCCGCGACTGGGGGAATCAAAACACCTTGTAC.

A few counts support this clone. The listed genes are named as in mouse. Read data end 1 residue before the CDR3 end; the end is taken from the germline J gene. V and J are TRBV1 and TRBJ2-5; no definite D call. This CDR3 comprises 15 residues. V was trimmed by 0 bases and J by 2 bases, leaving 9 bases between them. Germline-derived CDR1 and CDR2 are NSQYPW and LRSPGD (reference sequence). CDR3 bases read: TGCACCTGCAGTGCAGATGCGGGGTTCCAAGACACCCAGTAC. Translating gives CTCSADAGFQDTQY. The whole CDR3 sequence reads CTCSADAGFQDTQYF.

As concerns this clone: The genes are named according to mouse. The sequenced fragment ends 1 residue before the CDR3 boundary, so the rest is inferred from the germline J gene. The chain has TRBV23 and TRBJ2-1; TRBD2 is the table's D call, not checked against the DNA. The CDR3 spans 15 residues. Germline CDR1 KGHTA, CDR2 FQNQQP. Incomplete CDR3 DNA: TGCTCCAGCAGTCCGGGACTGGGGTACTATGCTGAGCAGTTC. It translates to CSSSPGLGYYAEQF. The entire CDR3 sequence reads CSSSPGLGYYAEQFF.

Note on this clone: Gene names refer to mouse genes. The read ends 1 residue early relative to the CDR3; the germline J gene fills the gap. V gene TRBV13-2 combines with J gene TRBJ2-1; 13 nucleotides align to TRBD2. CDR1 and CDR2 from the germline V gene are NNHNN and SYGAGS (reference sequence). The ends lost 3 bases at V and 4 bases at J; junction bases unmatched: 10. This CDR3 spans 18 amino acids. CDR3 sequence reads: CASGARDWGGRDYAEQFF. CDR3 DNA (partial): TGTGCCAGCGGTGCTCGGGACTGGGGGGGGCGCGATTATGCTGAGCAGTTC.

This clone was detected only a few times. Each gene name is a mouse one. CDR3 sequence reads: CSSSQASQNTLYF. Incomplete CDR3 DNA: TGCTCCAGCAGTCAAGCCAGTCAAAACACCTTGTAC. V is TRBV23 and J is TRBJ2-4. The read ends 1 residue before the CDR3 terminus; that terminus is restored from the germline J gene. The CDR3 length is 13 residues. The V gene's germline CDR1 is KGHTA and CDR2 FQNQQP.

About this clone itself: The gene names given are mouse names. The read falls 1 residue short of the CDR3 end, and the missing part is taken from the germline J gene. V and J are TRBV26 and TRBJ2-4; either TRBD1 or TRBD2 may fit D (5 bases each). V was clipped by 4 bases and J by 2 bases, with 7 bases between them. The CDR3 runs to 13 residues. Per germline, CDR1 KGHPV and CDR2 FQNQEV (reference sequence). The CDR3 bases that were read are TGTGCCAGCAGTCGGGGGATTCAAAACACCTTGTAC. Translating gives CASSRGIQNTLY. The full-length CDR3 reads as CASSRGIQNTLYF. The whole variable domain, filled in from reference TRBV26 and TRBJ2-4, reads NSKVIQTPRYLVKGQGQKAKMRCIPEKGHPVVFWYQQNKNNEFKFLINFQNQEVLQQIDMTEKRFSAECPSNSPCSLEIQSSEAGDSALYLCASSRGIQNTLYFGAGTRLSVL.